Listed below are T cell receptor beta chains from one sample, sequenced in a study of control samples from healthy donors and cancer patients. Here immunoSEQ multiplex PCR was the method, and the copy in TCRdb shows in-frame clones only, minus some. The sample yields 110,000 or so clones, 89% seen once. Sequencing used blood. These receptors all come from a man in his forties or fifties in good health. CDR3s include the opening cysteine and the closing phenylalanine or tryptophan. The order of the fields is D gene, J gene, V gene, clone size, CDR3 DNA, CDR3 protein. D genes are given only for firm matches. Clone size is shown for a subset of rows, as once, few, many or a class of expanded clone.

-,TRBJ1-6,TRBV3-1/TRBV3-2,-,TGTGCCAGCAGCCCCGGGAGGGGGTATAATTCACCCCTCCACTTT,CASSPGRGYNSPLHF
-,TRBJ2-7,TRBV7-8,-,TGTGCCAGCAGCTCCCCCTTAGTGCGTAATGAGCAGTACTTC,CASSSPLVRNEQYF
-,TRBJ1-1,TRBV19,-,TGTGCCAGTAGGACAGGACAGGAAGCTTTCTTT,CASRTGQEAFF
TRBD1,TRBJ1-1,TRBV4-2,-,TGTGCCAGCAGCCAAGAAGACAGGGCTGACACTGAAGCTTTCTTT,CASSQEDRADTEAFF
-,TRBJ2-1,TRBV27,-,TGTGCCAGCAGTCCTAGATACATACAAGATGAGCAGTTCTTC,CASSPRYIQDEQFF
-,TRBJ1-1,TRBV10-3,-,TGTGCCATCAGCATACAGGTGAACACTGAAGCTTTCTTT,CAISIQVNTEAFF
TRBD1,TRBJ1-5,TRBV29-1,-,TGCAGCGTTGAAGATTGGGACAGGGGTAATCAGCCCCAGCATTTT,CSVEDWDRGNQPQHF
TRBD1,TRBJ1-2,TRBV7-8,few,TGTGCCAGCAGCTTTCCGGGACAGGGTTACTATGGCTACACCTTC,CASSFPGQGYYGYTF
TRBD1,TRBJ1-1,TRBV5-1,-,TGCGCCAGCAGCTGGGGGGACAGGGGGCTGTGGAACACTGAAGCTTTCTTT,CASSWGDRGLWNTEAFF
TRBD1,TRBJ1-4,TRBV5-6,-,TGTGCCAGCAGCTCTTACCGGGACAGGGAACTGTTTTTT,CASSSYRDRELFF
-,TRBJ2-7,TRBV9,-,TGTGCCAGCAGCCCCTCGGGGGCGGCACTCTCCTACGAGCAGTACTTC,CASSPSGAALSYEQYF
TRBD1,TRBJ2-5,TRBV6-4,once,TGTGCCAGCAGTGAAGAACAGGGGCTACAAGAGACCCAGTACTTC,CASSEEQGLQETQYF
-,TRBJ1-1,TRBV15,-,TGTGCCACCAGCAGAGGCTCAGGCGGAGGGAACACTGAAGCTTTCTTT,CATSRGSGGGNTEAFF
TRBD1,TRBJ2-2,TRBV19,-,TGTGCCAGTAGTCAAGGGACAGGCCTAAGGAACACCGGGGAGCTGTTTTTT,CASSQGTGLRNTGELFF
-,TRBJ2-1,TRBV18,-,TGTGCCAGCTCAGTCCGGGACGTTCTGGGAAATGAGCAGTTCTTC,CASSVRDVLGNEQFF
TRBD1,TRBJ2-7,TRBV5-1,few,TGCGCCAGCAGCTTGGATGGACAGGGTAGCGAGCAGTACTTC,CASSLDGQGSEQYF
-,TRBJ2-7,TRBV5-6,-,TGTGCCAGCAGCTTGGAATGGGGGGCAAGTGGCGAGCAGTACTTC,CASSLEWGASGEQYF
TRBD2,TRBJ2-5,TRBV7-8,-,TGTGCCAGCAGCTTTAGCGGGGGGGCGGGCGAGACCCAGTACTTC,CASSFSGGAGETQYF
-,TRBJ2-7,TRBV4-3,many,TGCGCCAGCAGCCAATGGACAAACTACGAGCAGTACTTC,CASSQWTNYEQYF
-,TRBJ1-5,TRBV19,-,TGTGCCAGTAGTTCCCGTGTCCAGCCCCAGCATTTT,CASSSRVQPQHF
-,TRBJ1-1,TRBV5-1,-,TGCGCCAGCAGCCAACAGGGCTGGGACACTGAAGCTTTCTTT,CASSQQGWDTEAFF
-,TRBJ1-2,TRBV5-5,once,TGTGCCAGCAGCTTGGGTCAGGGTGGCTCTGGCTACACCTTC,CASSLGQGGSGYTF
TRBD1,TRBJ1-2,TRBV5-6,-,TGTGCCAGCAGCTTGACAGGGGTCGCCTATGGCTACACCTTC,CASSLTGVAYGYTF
-,TRBJ2-3,TRBV15,-,TGTGCCACCAGCAGAGTAAGCACAGATACGCAGTATTTT,CATSRVSTDTQYF
TRBD1,TRBJ1-1,TRBV6-5,-,TGTGCCAGCAGAGAGACAGGGGTTACTGAAGCTTTCTTT,CASRETGVTEAFF
-,TRBJ1-1,TRBV2,many,TGTGCCAGCAGGGGGACCGGAGGGGACACTGAAGCTTTCTTT,CASRGTGGDTEAFF
-,TRBJ2-5,TRBV2,-,TGTGCCAGCAGTGAAGAGGGCAGGGGGAGGGAGACCCAGTACTTC,CASSEEGRGRETQYF
-,TRBJ2-7,TRBV2,-,TGTGCCAGCAGCGTCCCTAGGCAGCTTTTCTCCTACGAGCAGTACTTC,CASSVPRQLFSYEQYF
-,TRBJ2-3,TRBV5-1,-,TGCGCCAGCAGCTTGAGTGGGGGTACGCAGTATTTT,CASSLSGGTQYF
-,TRBJ1-2,TRBV19,-,TGTGCCAGTAGTAGGGGGAGGGACGAAGACTATGGCTACACCTTC,CASSRGRDEDYGYTF
-,TRBJ1-2,TRBV10-3,-,TGTGCCATCATGAGAGACTATGGCTACACCTTC,CAIMRDYGYTF
-,TRBJ2-1,TRBV6-1,-,TGTGCCAGCAGTGAAGGGGGGTTGGGCTACAATGAGCAGTTCTTC,CASSEGGLGYNEQFF
-,TRBJ1-5,TRBV30,-,TGTGCCTGGAGTAACGGGTTATATCAGCCCCAGCATTTT,CAWSNGLYQPQHF
-,TRBJ2-1,TRBV5-4,-,TGTGCCAGCAGCTTGGTGCTAGGCGACAATGAGCAGTTCTTC,CASSLVLGDNEQFF
-,TRBJ1-2,TRBV6-6,-,TGTGCCAGCACGGGCGAATCTAACTATGGCTACACCTTC,CASTGESNYGYTF